The source of this T cell receptor (beta chain) is a study of T-cell memory formation after mild COVID-19. Overall study results and limits: Clones that shrank (day 15 to 85) were balanced CD4/CD8, whereas later expanders leaned CD4+. In second-wave clones peaking day 37, SARS-CoV-2 specificity remained unconfirmed. Cross-reactive memory apparently joined, as some responding clones appeared in pre-infection memory.

CDR1 and CDR2 from the germline V gene are SNHLY and FYNNEI. V trimming: 7 bases; J trimming: 5 bases; junction bases outside the gene matches: 8. The CDR3 covers 15 residues. Note on this clonotype: Its cognate antigen is unknown.

After 5'RACE with constant-segment primers, TCR alpha and TCR beta cDNA libraries carrying sample barcodes and UMIs were obtained. TCRdb itself ran the 5' RACE reads through MiXCR, one entry per CDR3 protein. This sample yields more than 450,000 distinct CDR3 sequences, of which roughly 18% are seen a single time; more than 10% belongs to the top ten. The receptor was isolated from an adult woman who had mild COVID-19 (a few samples of this study predate the infection). Cell type and time point are not known. Sequencing was performed on PBMCs or a T cell subset sorted from them (not recorded which). V usage is TRBV2 and J usage is TRBJ2-1, with 10 bases lining up with TRBD2. DNA for the CDR3: TGTGCCAGCACCCGGGGACTAGCGACCCACAATGAGCAGTTCTTC. Amino acids: CASTRGLATHNEQFF.